This TCR beta chain was captured in a study of response to subunit inactivated influenza vaccine (dated by TCRdb to 2016 to 2019). Background for the entire study: To follow how T cells responded to a trivalent subunit inactivated influenza vaccine, the researchers relied on deep quantitative profiling of the T cell receptor repertoire.

This clonotype has just a few counts. It has no known antigen specificity. Nothing much larger sits one base from this clone, and base qualities are not available. A distance of 11 bases separates the germline ends of V and J, which lose 2 bases and 4 bases respectively. Reading the germline V gene (reference sequence) gives CDR1 SEHNR and CDR2 FQNEAQ. The CDR3 numbers 14 residues from cysteine through phenylalanine. The kept DNA is CDR3 alone, 42 bases in frame from the first base. The method behind the library was RT-PCR. The sample was run on an Illumina HiSeq 2500. TCRdb trimmed the raw reads at Q25, called clones with MiXCR and kept productive beta chains. Identical CDR3 proteins give one entry, which carries the most common genes and DNA. Here the sample has approximately 680,000 distinct CDR3 sequences; about a sixth occur a single time. Of the sample, 11% falls within the top ten clones. General findings and caveats noted by the study authors: It was suggested by the authors that each seasonal influenza vaccination may recruit only a limited number of new T cells.

Sample: PBMCs from blood, taken roughly 12 days after vaccination. The TCR originated in a man over 45 who received an inactivated influenza vaccine. Donor details come from another sample of the same person, matched by shared clones. Here the chain combines TRBV7-9 and TRBJ2-5; the D region possibly corresponds to TRBD2 (5 bases align). The sequenced DNA is TGTGCCAGCAGCTTAATGACGGGGAGAGAGACCCAGTACTTC. Its protein is CASSLMTGRETQYF.